The 8 T cell receptor beta chains below come from one sample, sequenced in a study of beta chain features in type 1 diabetes. Reverse transcribing all isolated RNA meant expressed TCRB transcripts were sequenced. Some clones are missing from TCRdb's copy, which holds only in-frame ones; the method was immunoSEQ multiplex PCR. Of roughly 500,000 clones in the sample, 25% to 35% were seen once. The sample taken for sequencing was naive CD4+ T cells from blood. The origin of the receptors is a man younger than 35 in good health.

The chain employs TRBV30 and TRBJ2-7; 9 bases are a match to TRBD1. The germline V gene encodes CDR1 GTSNPN and CDR2 SVGIG (reference sequence). The V gene end was trimmed by 1 base and the J gene end by 0 bases; junction bases not matched to a gene: 4. This CDR3 has 15 residues. DNA for the CDR3: TGTGCCTGGAGTGCAGGGGACAGGGACTCCTACGAGCAGTACTTC. It is translated as CAWSAGDRDSYEQYF.

The V and J genes are TRBV27 and TRBJ1-2; possible D gene TRBD1, 5 bases. CDR1 MNHEY and CDR2 SMNVEV come from the germline V gene (reference sequence). This CDR3 has 15 residues. Trimming took off 5 bases at V and 0 bases at J, with 13 bases between the two ends. CDR3 bases: TGTGCCAGCAGTCGCTACGACAGCTCTAACTATGGCTACACCTTC. Amino acid sequence: CASSRYDSSNYGYTF.

This clone was counted once. The gene calls are TRBV27 and TRBJ2-7; D ambiguous. With 4 bases removed from V and 0 bases from J, the gap between germline ends came to 13 bases. CDR1 is MNHEY and CDR2 is SMNVEV in the germline V gene (reference sequence). This CDR3 contains 15 residues. CDR3: CASSWSVTSSYEQYF. The CDR3 bases are TGTGCCAGCAGTTGGTCGGTGACAAGCTCCTACGAGCAGTACTTC.

This chain joins TRBV6-5 and TRBJ1-2, with D maybe TRBD1 (6 bases). CDR3 length: 12 amino acids. V lost 7 bases and J lost 7, with 13 bases in between. Germline lookup yields CDR1 MNHEY and CDR2 SVGAGI. The CDR3 loop is CASTEGGFGYTF. CDR3 bases: TGTGCCAGCACGGAAGGGGGGTTTGGCTACACCTTC.

This clone was counted a few times. The chain is built from TRBV7-9 and TRBJ1-2; the D is unclear. Germline lookup yields CDR1 SEHNR and CDR2 FQNEAQ (reference sequence). The CDR3 is made up of 11 amino acids. Trimming removed 0 bases at V and 6 bases at J, with 2 bases between. The CDR3 coding sequence is TGTGCCAGCAGCTTAGCAGATGGCTACACCTTC. It specifies CASSLADGYTF.

V is TRBV6-5 and J is TRBJ2-5; 9 nucleotides align to TRBD2. CDR1 and CDR2 (germline): MNHEY, SVGAGI. V dropped 6 bases and J dropped 1; count of bases not matched to a gene: 0. The CDR3 length is 13 residues. The CDR3 protein is CASRTSGQETQYF. CDR3 nucleotides: TGTGCCAGCAGGACTAGCGGCCAAGAGACCCAGTACTTC.

CDR3 sequence reads: CASREAGGPGELFF. The CDR3 DNA sequence: TGTGCCAGCAGAGAAGCGGGAGGGCCCGGGGAGCTGTTTTTT. This chain links TRBV7-2 with TRBJ2-2, with 10 bases aligning to TRBD2. The CDR3 runs to 14 residues. From germline, CDR1 is SGHTA and CDR2 FQGNSA. V lost 6 bases and J lost 6; bases outside the gene matches: 4.

This clone came up a few times. The chain carries TRBV29-1 and TRBJ2-7; no clear D gene. Germline CDR1 SQVTM, CDR2 ANQGSEA. The CDR3 is 12 amino acids. V lost 2 bases and J lost 4, with 9 bases in between. In nucleotides, the CDR3 is TGCAGCGTTGAATTGGCAGCTTACGAGCAGTACTTC. This gives the protein CSVELAAYEQYF.